The 15 T cell receptor beta chains below come from one sample, sequenced in a study of OX40 agonist ivuxolimab in advanced cancers. Sequenced by immunoSEQ multiplex PCR; TCRdb stores in-frame clones only, minus some. The sample comprises 60,000 to 75,000 clones, roughly four fifths of which are singletons, and over 1.1% rests with the top ten. Sequences were derived from CD4+ or CD8+ T cells sorted from blood, sampled in a trial of the OX40 agonist ivuxolimab. These receptors were obtained from an adult with an advanced solid tumor such as melanoma, head and neck, liver or kidney cancer.

The CDR3, as DNA: TGTGCCAGCAGTGAAGCCCGGACTAGGTTTGGTGAGCAGTTCTTC. Protein product: CASSEARTRFGEQFF. The chain recombines TRBV6-1 with TRBJ2-1, with 7 bases fitting TRBD2. CDR3 size: 15 residues. Unmatched junction bases numbered 8, after V lost 0 bases and J lost 9 bases. In germline, CDR1 is MNHNS, CDR2 SASEGT.

A single count supports this clone. V is TRBV7-2 and J is TRBJ2-1, with 7 bases lining up with TRBD2. CDR3 length equals 15 residues. The germline gives CDR1 SGHTA, CDR2 FQGNSA. Losses at the gene ends were 0 bases for V and 9 bases for J; bases not matched to a gene: 8. The CDR3 sequence is CASSLALAKNTEQFF. CDR3 sequence (DNA): TGTGCCAGCAGCTTAGCACTAGCGAAGAACACTGAGCAGTTCTTC.

The chain has TRBV7-9 and TRBJ2-2; tentatively, D is TRBD1 (6 bases). CDR3 length equals 17 residues. V shed 5 bases and J shed 5 bases, with 21 bases lying between them. Per the germline V gene, CDR1 is SEHNR and CDR2 is FQNEAQ (reference sequence). CDR3 in amino acids: CASSPSLQGRRTGELFF. CDR3 in DNA: TGTGCCAGCAGCCCATCCCTACAGGGACGACGAACCGGGGAGCTGTTTTTT.

The J gene is TRBJ2-7, the V gene TRBV5-1; TRBD1 might be the D (6 bases). V gave up 6 bases and J gave up 6 bases, with 10 bases separating them. The CDR3 sequence is 11 residues long. CDR1 SGHRS and CDR2 YFSETQ come from the germline V gene. This CDR3 reads CASKGVSEQYF. Written as DNA, the CDR3 is TGCGCCAGCAAGGGGGTGAGCGAGCAGTACTTC.

The chain couples TRBV5-6 to TRBJ1-1, with D perhaps TRBD1 (5 bases). V lost 4 bases, J lost 1 base, and 14 bases lay in between. The germline gives CDR1 SGHDT, CDR2 YYEEEE. The CDR3 contains 15 residues. CDR3 nucleotide sequence: TGTGCCAGCAGCCCCCCAGGGTCTCGGAACACTGAAGCTTTCTTT. Translating it yields CASSPPGSRNTEAFF. The whole variable domain, filled in from reference TRBV5-6 and TRBJ1-1, reads DAGVTQSPTHLIKTRGQQVTLRCSPKSGHDTVSWYQQALGQGPQFIFQYYEEEERQRGNFPDRFSGHQFPNYSSELNVNALLLGDSALYLCASSPPGSRNTEAFFGQGTRLTVV.

The chain has TRBV5-1 and TRBJ2-1, with D possibly being TRBD2 (6 bases). Trimming left V 1 base short and J 0 bases short, with 8 bases between. The CDR3 consists of 15 residues. Germline CDR1 and CDR2: SGHRS and YFSETQ. This CDR3 reads CASSLQGLSYNEQFF. The CDR3 DNA follows: TGCGCCAGCAGCTTGCAGGGACTCTCCTACAATGAGCAGTTCTTC.

This chain connects TRBV13 to TRBJ2-3; TRBD1 matches at 9 bases. The CDR3 contains 14 residues. Germline V lookup: CDR1 PRHDT, CDR2 FYEKMQ (reference sequence). After removal of 5 bases from V and 4 bases from J, the junction contained 4 bases not matched to a gene. CDR3 nucleotide sequence: TGTGCCAGCAGCCCGGACAGGGGCGCAGATACGCAGTATTTT. Residues: CASSPDRGADTQYF.

Concerning this clone: A junction boundary mismatches the germline segment, possibly from a read error. This rearrangement joins TRBV5-1 to TRBJ1-1, with unresolved D. CDR3 length equals 15 residues. CDR1 is SGHRS, CDR2 YFSETQ, per germline. The CDR3 nucleotides read TGCGCCAGCAGCATGGGAGGAGCCAGGAACACTGAAGCTCTCTTT. As protein: CASSMGGARNTEALF.

This chain joins TRBV5-1 and TRBJ2-5; 9 positions agree with TRBD2. CDR3 length equals 17 residues. Germline V gives CDR1 SGHRS, CDR2 YFSETQ. V lost 2 bases, J lost 1 base, and 9 bases stayed unmatched. CDR3 amino acids: CASSFRGGGGAQETQYF. The CDR3 DNA reads TGCGCCAGCAGCTTTCGCGGCGGCGGGGGGGCCCAAGAGACCCAGTACTTC.

The chain employs TRBV5-1 and TRBJ2-1; 10 bases fit TRBD1. V was pared by 3 bases and J by 9 bases, with 6 bases of the junction left unmatched. CDR1 SGHRS and CDR2 YFSETQ come from the germline V gene. The CDR3 has 14 amino acids. CDR3 nucleotides: TGCGCCAGCAGCTCGGGACAGGGGATCGGTGAGCAGTTCTTC. It encodes CASSSGQGIGEQFF. Complete variable domain (other parts from reference TRBV5-1 and TRBJ2-1): KAGVTQTPRYLIKTRGQQVTLSCSPISGHRSVSWYQQTPGQGLQFLFEYFSETQRNKGNFPGRFSGRQFSNSRSEMNVSTLELGDSALYLCASSSGQGIGEQFFGPGTRLTVL.

The chain links TRBV6-8 to TRBJ2-7; maybe TRBD1 (6 bases). The V end was cut by 6 bases, the J end by 1 base, with 16 bases between. The CDR3 contains 15 residues. CDR1 MNHGY and CDR2 SAAAGT come from the germline V gene. The CDR3 DNA follows: TGTGCCAGCAGCCTAACCCCGACAGGATCCTACGAGCAGTACTTC. Its protein product is CASSLTPTGSYEQYF.

This chain joins TRBV6-5 and TRBJ2-4; D uncertain. This CDR3 is built from 16 residues. Germline CDR1 and CDR2: MNHEY and SVGAGI. V was cut by 3 bases and J by 1 base, with 13 bases left in between. CDR3 residues: CASSYTLLGAKNIQYF. Here the CDR3 DNA reads TGTGCCAGCAGTTATACGCTCTTAGGGGCCAAAAACATTCAGTACTTC.

This chain uses TRBV5-1 with TRBJ2-5, with D tentatively TRBD2 (6 bases). Trimming left V 0 bases short and J 5 bases short, with 11 bases between. From germline, CDR1 is SGHRS and CDR2 YFSETQ. The CDR3 has 14 amino acids. This chain's CDR3 is CASSLGGGVETQYF. CDR3 sequence (DNA): TGCGCCAGCAGCTTGGGTGGAGGGGTGGAGACCCAGTACTTC.

The chain joins TRBV6-5 to TRBJ1-1; D is perhaps TRBD1 (5 bases). The CDR3 runs to 15 residues. V lost 5 bases and J lost 0, with 13 bases in between. Germline V gene sequence: CDR1 MNHEY, CDR2 SVGAGI. Written as DNA, the CDR3 is TGTGCCAGCAGTGCCCCCTCAGGGATGAACACTGAAGCTTTCTTT. Its translation is CASSAPSGMNTEAFF.

The genes are TRBV4-1 and TRBJ2-7, with 8 bases matching TRBD1. V gave up 1 base and J gave up 2 bases; unmatched junction bases: 7. The V gene's germline CDR1 is MGHRA and CDR2 YSYEKL. The CDR3 loop spans 16 amino acids. In DNA, the CDR3 is TGCGCCAGCAGCCAAGGGCAGGACAGGGCCCCCTACGAGCAGTACTTC. Its translation is CASSQGQDRAPYEQYF.